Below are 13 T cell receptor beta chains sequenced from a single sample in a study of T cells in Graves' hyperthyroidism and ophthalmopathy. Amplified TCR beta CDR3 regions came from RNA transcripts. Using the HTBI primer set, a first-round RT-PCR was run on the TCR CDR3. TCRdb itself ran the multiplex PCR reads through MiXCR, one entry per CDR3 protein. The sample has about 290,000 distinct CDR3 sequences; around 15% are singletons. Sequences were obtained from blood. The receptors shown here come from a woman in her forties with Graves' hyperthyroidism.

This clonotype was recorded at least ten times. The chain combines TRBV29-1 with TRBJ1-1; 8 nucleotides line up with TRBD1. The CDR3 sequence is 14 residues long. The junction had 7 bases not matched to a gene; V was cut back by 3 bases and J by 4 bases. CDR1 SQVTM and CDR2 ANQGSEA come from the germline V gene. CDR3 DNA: TGCAGCGTTGATCGTCAGGGGGCGGGCACTGAAGCTTTCTTT. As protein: CSVDRQGAGTEAFF.

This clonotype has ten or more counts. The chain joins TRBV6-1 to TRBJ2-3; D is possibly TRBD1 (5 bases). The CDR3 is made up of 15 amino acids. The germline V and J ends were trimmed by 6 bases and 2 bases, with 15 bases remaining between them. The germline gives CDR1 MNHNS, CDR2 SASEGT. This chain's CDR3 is CASRSDTYLTDTQYF. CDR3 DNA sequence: TGTGCCAGCAGATCGGACACTTACCTCACAGATACGCAGTATTTT.

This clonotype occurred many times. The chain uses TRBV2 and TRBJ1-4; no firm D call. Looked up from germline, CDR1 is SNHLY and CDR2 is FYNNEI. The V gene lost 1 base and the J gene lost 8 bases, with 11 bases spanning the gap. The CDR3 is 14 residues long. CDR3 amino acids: CASSEGVLEEKLFF. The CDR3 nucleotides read TGTGCCAGCAGTGAAGGGGTGTTGGAGGAAAAACTGTTTTTT. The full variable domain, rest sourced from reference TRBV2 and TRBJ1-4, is EPEVTQTPSHQVTQMGQEVILRCVPISNHLYFYWYRQILGQKVEFLVSFYNNEISEKSEIFDDQFSVERPDGSNFTLKIRSTKLEDSAMYFCASSEGVLEEKLFFGSGTQLSVL.

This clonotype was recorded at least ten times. CDR3 nucleotides: TGTGCCACCAGGATTGCGGGAACGAACACTGAAGCTTTCTTT. Translating gives CATRIAGTNTEAFF. The rearrangement joins TRBV27 to TRBJ1-1, with D uncertain. Germline V gene data show CDR1 as MNHEY and CDR2 as SMNVEV (reference sequence). The CDR3 loop spans 14 amino acids. V was cut by 10 bases and J by 1 base, with 16 bases left in between.

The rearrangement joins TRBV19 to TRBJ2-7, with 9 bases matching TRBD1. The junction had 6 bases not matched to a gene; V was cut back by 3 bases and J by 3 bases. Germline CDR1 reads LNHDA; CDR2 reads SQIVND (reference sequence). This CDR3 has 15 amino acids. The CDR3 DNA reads TGTGCCAGTAGTATGAGTGGGACAGGGTTCTACGAGCAGTACTTC. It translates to CASSMSGTGFYEQYF.

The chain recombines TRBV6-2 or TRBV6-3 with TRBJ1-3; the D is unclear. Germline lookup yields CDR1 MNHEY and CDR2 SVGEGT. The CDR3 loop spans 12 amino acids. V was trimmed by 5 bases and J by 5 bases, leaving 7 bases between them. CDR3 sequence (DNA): TGTGCCAGCAGTCCAGGCCGAAACACCATATATTTT. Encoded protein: CASSPGRNTIYF.

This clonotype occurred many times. This CDR3 is CASNIAGAGTQYF. CDR3 nucleotide sequence: TGTGCCAGCAATATAGCGGGAGCGGGGACCCAGTACTTC. The chain recombines TRBV12-3 or TRBV12-4 with TRBJ2-5; 9 bases are a match to TRBD2. With 7 bases clipped from V and 7 bases from J, the junction kept 7 bases outside the gene matches. CDR3 length: 13 residues.

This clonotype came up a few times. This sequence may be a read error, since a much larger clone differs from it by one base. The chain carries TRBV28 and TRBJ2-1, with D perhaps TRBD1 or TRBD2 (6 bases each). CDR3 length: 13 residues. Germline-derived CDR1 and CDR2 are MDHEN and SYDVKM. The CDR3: CASSPRGGNGQFF. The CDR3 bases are TGTGCCAGCAGCCCGCGAGGGGGGAATGGGCAGTTCTTC.

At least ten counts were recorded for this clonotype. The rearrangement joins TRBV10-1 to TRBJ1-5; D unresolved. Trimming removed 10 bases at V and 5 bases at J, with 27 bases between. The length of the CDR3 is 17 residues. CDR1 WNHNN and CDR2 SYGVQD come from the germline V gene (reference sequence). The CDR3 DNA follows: TGCGCCACTTCAATCGGGGAGACCTTTATTATGGATCAGCCCCAGCATTTT. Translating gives CATSIGETFIMDQPQHF.

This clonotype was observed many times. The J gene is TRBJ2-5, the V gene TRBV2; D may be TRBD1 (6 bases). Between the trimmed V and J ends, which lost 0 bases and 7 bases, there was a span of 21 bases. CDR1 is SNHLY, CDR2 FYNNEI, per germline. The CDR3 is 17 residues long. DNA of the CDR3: TGTGCCAGCAGTGAAGCGCACATCCAGGGGAGTTATGGGACCCAGTACTTC. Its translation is CASSEAHIQGSYGTQYF.

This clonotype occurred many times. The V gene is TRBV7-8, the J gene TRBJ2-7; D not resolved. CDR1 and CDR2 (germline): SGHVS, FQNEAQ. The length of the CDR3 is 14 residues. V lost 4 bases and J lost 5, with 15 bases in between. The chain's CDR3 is CASSSPRERHEQYF. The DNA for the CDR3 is TGTGCCAGCAGCTCCCCACGAGAAAGGCACGAGCAGTACTTC.

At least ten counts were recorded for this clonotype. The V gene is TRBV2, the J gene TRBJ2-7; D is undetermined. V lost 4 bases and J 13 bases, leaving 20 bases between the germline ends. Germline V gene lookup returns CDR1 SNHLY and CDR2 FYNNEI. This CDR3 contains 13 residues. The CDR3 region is CASSVTSGQAQYF. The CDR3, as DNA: TGTGCCAGCAGTGTTACTTCAGGCCAAGCGCAATACTTC.

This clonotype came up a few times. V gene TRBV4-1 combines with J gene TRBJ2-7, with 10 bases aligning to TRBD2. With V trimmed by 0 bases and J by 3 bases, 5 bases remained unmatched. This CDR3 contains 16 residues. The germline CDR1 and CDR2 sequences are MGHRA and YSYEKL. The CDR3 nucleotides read TGCGCCAGCAGCCAAGAAAAGCGGGGGGGAATCTACGAGCAGTACTTC. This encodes CASSQEKRGGIYEQYF.